The source of this TCR beta chain is a study of shared clonotypes between healthy human individuals. The length of the CDR3 is 17 residues. The J segment lost 1 base and the V segment lost 0 bases, leaving 9 bases of the junction unmatched. Germline lookup yields CDR1 LNHNV and CDR2 YYDKDF (reference sequence). Deep-level assay runs were performed. Sequencing used immunoSEQ multiplex PCR; TCRdb keeps in-frame clones, though not all of them. The sample contains under 1,900,000 clones, about 98.5% of which appear only once. Researchers partitioned CD4+ cells into CD45RA+ naive and CD45RA-negative memory subsets.

This rearrangement joins TRBV15 to TRBJ2-7; 7 positions match TRBD2. This TCR derives from a man under 40 in good health. The sample consisted of naive CD4+ T cells sorted from blood. Indicated subset: CD45RA+ positively selected. The CDR3 is CATSRERVLAVSYEQYF. DNA of the CDR3: TGTGCCACCAGCAGAGAGAGAGTCCTAGCGGTTTCCTACGAGCAGTACTTC.